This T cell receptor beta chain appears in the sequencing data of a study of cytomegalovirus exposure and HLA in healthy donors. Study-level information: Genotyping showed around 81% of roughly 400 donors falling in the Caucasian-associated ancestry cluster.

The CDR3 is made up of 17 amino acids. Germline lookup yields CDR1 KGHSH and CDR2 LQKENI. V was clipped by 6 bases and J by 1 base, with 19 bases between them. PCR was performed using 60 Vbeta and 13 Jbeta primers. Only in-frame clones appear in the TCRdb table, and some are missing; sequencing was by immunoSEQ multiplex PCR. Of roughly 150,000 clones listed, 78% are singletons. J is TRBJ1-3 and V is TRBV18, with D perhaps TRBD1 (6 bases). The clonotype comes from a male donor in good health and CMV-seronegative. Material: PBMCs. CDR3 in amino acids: CASSRVWGRASGNTIYF. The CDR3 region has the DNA TGTGCCAGCTCCCGGGTTTGGGGGCGCGCGTCTGGAAACACCATATATTTT.